This TCR beta chain was recorded in a study of blood T cells in healthy people across ages. Study-level information: Template switching picked up about one barcoded beta molecule for each two T cells.

This clonotype showed up just a few times. The donors, all healthy, were Caucasians living in Russia, aged roughly 6 to 90. A minimum of 6 million PBMCs was isolated per sample. For the second PCR, which ran for roughly 7 to 11 cycles, a sample-barcoded 5' primer and a J-beta primer mix were used. TCRdb re-called the 5' RACE reads with MiXCR, one entry per CDR3 protein. The repertoire consists of some 1.4 million distinct CDR3 sequences, with 35% to 45% occurring once and the leading ten covering roughly 7.7%. Germline V gene sequence: CDR1 MGHRA, CDR2 YSYEKL. The CDR3 sequence is 15 residues long. V gave up 1 base and J gave up 1 base, with 7 bases separating them.

The gene calls are TRBV4-1 and TRBJ2-2, with D tentatively TRBD2 (6 bases). The material sequenced was blood. The receptor was isolated from a woman aged 18-29 years in good health. This chain's CDR3 is CASSQVEGNTGELFF. Written as DNA, the CDR3 is TGCGCCAGCAGCCAAGTGGAGGGGAACACCGGGGAGCTGTTTTTT.